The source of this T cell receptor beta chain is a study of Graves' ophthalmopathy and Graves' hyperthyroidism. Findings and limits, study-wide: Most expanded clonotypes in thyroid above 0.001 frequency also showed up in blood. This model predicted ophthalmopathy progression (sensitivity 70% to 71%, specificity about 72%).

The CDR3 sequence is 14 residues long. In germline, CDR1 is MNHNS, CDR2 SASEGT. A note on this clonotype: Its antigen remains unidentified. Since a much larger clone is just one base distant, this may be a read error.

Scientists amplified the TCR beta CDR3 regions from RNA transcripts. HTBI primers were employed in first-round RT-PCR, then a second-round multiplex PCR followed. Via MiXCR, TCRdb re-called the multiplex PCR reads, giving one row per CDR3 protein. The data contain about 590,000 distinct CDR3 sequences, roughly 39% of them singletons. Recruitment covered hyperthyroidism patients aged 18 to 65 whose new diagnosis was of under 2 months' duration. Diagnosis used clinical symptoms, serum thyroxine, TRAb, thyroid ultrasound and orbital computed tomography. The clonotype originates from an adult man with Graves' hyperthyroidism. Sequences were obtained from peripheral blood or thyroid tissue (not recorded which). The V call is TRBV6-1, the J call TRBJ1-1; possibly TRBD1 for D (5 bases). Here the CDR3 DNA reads TGTGCCAGCAAGAAGGGGATAGCGAACACTGGAGCTTTCTTT. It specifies CASKKGIANTGAFF.